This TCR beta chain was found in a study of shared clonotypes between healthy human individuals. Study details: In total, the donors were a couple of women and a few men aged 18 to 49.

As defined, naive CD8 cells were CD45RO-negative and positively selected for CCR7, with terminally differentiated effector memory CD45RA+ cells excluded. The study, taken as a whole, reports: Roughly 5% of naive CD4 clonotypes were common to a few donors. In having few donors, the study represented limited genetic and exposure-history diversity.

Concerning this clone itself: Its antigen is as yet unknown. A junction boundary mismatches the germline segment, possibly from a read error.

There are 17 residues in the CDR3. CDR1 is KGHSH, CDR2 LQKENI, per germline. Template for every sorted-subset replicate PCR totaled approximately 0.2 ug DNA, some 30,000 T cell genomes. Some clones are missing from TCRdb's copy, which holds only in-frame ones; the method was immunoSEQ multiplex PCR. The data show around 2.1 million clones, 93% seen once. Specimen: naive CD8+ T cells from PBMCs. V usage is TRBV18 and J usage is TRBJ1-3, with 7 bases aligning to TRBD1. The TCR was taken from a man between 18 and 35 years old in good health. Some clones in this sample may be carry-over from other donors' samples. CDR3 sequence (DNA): TGTGCCAGCTCACCCAACGGGACAGCCCACTCTCGAAACACCATATATTTT. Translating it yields CASSPNGTAHSRNTIYF.